This T cell receptor beta chain was captured by sequencing in a study of OX40 agonist ivuxolimab in advanced cancers. Looked up from germline, CDR1 is SQVTM and CDR2 is ANQGSEA. Trimming pared 6 bases from V and 1 base from J, leaving 9 bases between. This CDR3 region has 12 residues. Generated by immunoSEQ multiplex PCR, the TCRdb table keeps only in-frame clones and is missing some. The repertoire holds 80,000 to 95,000 clones, with roughly nine tenths as singletons. A remark on this clone: In the same sample, other DNA sequences code for this CDR3.

The sample in question was CD4+ or CD8+ T cells sorted from blood, obtained in a trial of the OX40 agonist ivuxolimab. This chain links TRBV29-1 with TRBJ1-1; D gene uncertain. This receptor was obtained from an adult with an advanced solid tumor such as melanoma, head and neck, liver or kidney cancer. This CDR3 reads CSVTGTNTEAFF. CDR3 DNA: TGCAGCGTAACGGGTACGAACACTGAAGCTTTCTTT. Full variable domain (outside the CDR3, taken from reference TRBV29-1 and TRBJ1-1): SAVISQKPSRDICQRGTSLTIQCQVDSQVTMMFWYRQQPGQSLTLIATANQGSEATYESGFVIDKFPISRPNLTFSTLTVSNMSPEDSSIYLCSVTGTNTEAFFGQGTRLTVV.